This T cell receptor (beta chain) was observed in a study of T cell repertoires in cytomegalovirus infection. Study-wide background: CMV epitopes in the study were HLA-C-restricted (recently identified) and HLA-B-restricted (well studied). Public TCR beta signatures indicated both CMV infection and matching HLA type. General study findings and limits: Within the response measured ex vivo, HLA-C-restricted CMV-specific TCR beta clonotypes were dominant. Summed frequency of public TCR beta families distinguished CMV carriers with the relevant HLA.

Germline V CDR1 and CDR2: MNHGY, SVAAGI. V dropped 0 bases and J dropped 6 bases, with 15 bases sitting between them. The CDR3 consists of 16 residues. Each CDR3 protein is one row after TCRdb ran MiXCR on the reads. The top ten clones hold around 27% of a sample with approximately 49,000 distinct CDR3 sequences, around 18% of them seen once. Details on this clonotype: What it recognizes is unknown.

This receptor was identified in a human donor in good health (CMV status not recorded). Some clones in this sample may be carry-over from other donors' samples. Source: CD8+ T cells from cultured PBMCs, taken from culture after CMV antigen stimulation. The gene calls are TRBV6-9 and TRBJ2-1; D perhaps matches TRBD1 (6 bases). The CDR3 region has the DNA TGTGCCAGCAGTTATTCCCACAGGGTTAGGCGCAATGAGCAGTTCTTC. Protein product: CASSYSHRVRRNEQFF.